This T cell receptor (beta chain) was obtained from a study of T-cell reconstitution after alpha-beta-depleted transplantation in children. This clonotype was detected ten times or more. The authors prepared the TCRbeta library with unique molecular identifiers. TCRdb re-called the PCR reads with MiXCR, one entry per CDR3 protein. The sample includes hundreds of thousands of distinct CDR3 sequences, around 12% of them seen just once. The CDR3 runs to 17 residues. V was cut by 0 bases and J by 3 bases, with 18 bases left in between. From germline, CDR1 is DFQATT and CDR2 SNEGSKA (reference sequence). This sample comprised PBMCs from the stem cell graft donor, obtained from the stem cell graft. This chain connects TRBV20-1 to TRBJ1-5, with D unresolved. This sequence was found in a human donor who donated a stem cell graft to a child with acute lymphoblastic leukemia. CDR3 DNA sequence: TGCAGTGCTAGAGATGGAGGTTATCGTACTCCCAATCAGCCCCAGCATTTT. It is translated as CSARDGGYRTPNQPQHF.